This is a list of T cell receptor beta chains from one sample in a study of blood T cell repertoires in COVID-19. Profiled with immunoSEQ multiplex PCR; TCRdb holds only in-frame clones, not every one. The sample yields roughly 480,000 clones, approximately 92% seen once. The sequencing sample was made of peripheral blood. These receptors were collected from a man between 18 and 29 years old with COVID-19, enrolled during active disease. CDR3s include the opening cysteine and the closing phenylalanine or tryptophan. The order of the fields is D gene, clone size, J gene, V gene, CDR3 protein, CDR3 DNA. A D gene is named only where the DNA matches it firmly. The size of a clone is reported for some rows only, either as once, few or many, or as a class for expanded clones.

NA | NA | TRBJ2-2 | TRBV10-1 | CASSPVRGQAGELFF | TGCGCCAGCAGCCCCGTAAGGGGCCAGGCCGGGGAGCTGTTTTTT
NA | NA | TRBJ2-6 | TRBV7-9 | CASSLQTGANVLTF | TGTGCCAGCAGCTTACAGACTGGGGCCAACGTCCTGACTTTC
NA | NA | TRBJ2-1 | TRBV30 | CAWQKFPYNEQFF | TGTGCCTGGCAAAAATTTCCCTACAATGAGCAGTTCTTC
TRBD1 | NA | TRBJ2-7 | TRBV6-6 | CASTKTGGDYEQYF | TGTGCCAGCACCAAGACAGGGGGCGACTACGAGCAGTACTTC
TRBD1 | NA | TRBJ1-1 | TRBV3-1/TRBV3-2 | CASSPGQGQTEAFF | TGTGCCAGCAGCCCGGGACAGGGGCAAACTGAAGCTTTCTTT
NA | NA | TRBJ2-1 | TRBV6-1 | CASSEADWYGTEQFF | TGTGCCAGCAGTGAAGCAGATTGGTATGGGACAGAGCAGTTCTTC
NA | NA | TRBJ2-1 | TRBV5-6 | CASTSRWGLLDEQFF | TGTGCCAGCACCTCCAGGTGGGGGCTCTTAGATGAGCAGTTCTTC
NA | NA | TRBJ2-3 | TRBV29-1 | CSVMAPTDTQYF | TGCAGCGTTATGGCCCCCACAGATACGCAGTATTTT
TRBD1 | few | TRBJ1-2 | TRBV6-1 | CASSEAGQVDYGYTF | TGTGCCAGCAGTGAAGCGGGACAGGTAGACTATGGCTACACCTTC
TRBD2 | NA | TRBJ2-1 | TRBV7-9 | CASSLGLASRNEQFF | TGTGCCAGCAGCCTCGGACTAGCGAGTCGTAATGAGCAGTTCTTC
NA | NA | TRBJ1-5 | TRBV2 | CASSETGGNQPQHF | TGTGCCAGCAGTGAAACTGGAGGGAATCAGCCCCAGCATTTT
TRBD2 | NA | TRBJ2-5 | TRBV27 | CASSPLRTSGIGETQYF | TGTGCCAGCAGTCCCCTCCGGACTAGCGGTATTGGGGAGACCCAGTACTTC
TRBD2 | NA | TRBJ2-5 | TRBV4-1 | CASSQEGRLAGPETQYF | TGCGCCAGCAGCCAAGAAGGACGACTAGCCGGTCCAGAGACCCAGTACTTC
NA | once | TRBJ2-1 | TRBV5-4 | CASSFKGGSYNEQFF | TGTGCCAGCAGCTTTAAAGGGGGCTCCTACAATGAGCAGTTCTTC
TRBD1 | NA | TRBJ1-1 | TRBV18 | CASSPTKGQSEAFF | TGTGCCAGCTCACCAACGAAGGGACAGAGTGAAGCTTTCTTT
NA | once | TRBJ2-2 | TRBV6-5 | CASSYSRHGELFF | TGTGCCAGCAGTTACTCGCGTCACGGGGAGCTGTTTTTT
TRBD1 | NA | TRBJ2-7 | TRBV9 | CASSVDGTGGYEQYF | TGTGCCAGCAGCGTAGACGGGACAGGGGGGTACGAGCAGTACTTC
TRBD1 | NA | TRBJ1-6 | TRBV4-1 | CASSQDVGQVLLPLHF | TGCGCCAGCAGCCAAGATGTGGGACAGGTCCTTCTCCCCCTCCACTTT
TRBD2 | NA | TRBJ2-7 | TRBV15 | CATSRASGTSGTYEQYF | TGTGCCACCAGCAGAGCGTCCGGGACTAGCGGAACCTACGAGCAGTACTTC
NA | NA | TRBJ2-7 | TRBV3-1/TRBV3-2 | CASSYPTGGGEQYF | TGTGCCAGCAGCTACCCCACGGGGGGCGGCGAGCAGTACTTC
NA | NA | TRBJ2-5 | TRBV18 | CASSSIVRQETQYF | TGTGCCAGCTCGTCCATCGTTCGGCAAGAGACCCAGTACTTC
NA | NA | TRBJ1-2 | TRBV30 | CAWSVGQGIWGYTF | TGTGCCTGGAGTGTGGGTCAGGGGATTTGGGGCTACACCTTC
NA | NA | TRBJ2-7 | TRBV11-3 | CASSLRVRDSYYEQYF | TGTGCCAGCAGCCTGAGGGTCCGGGACTCTTACTACGAGCAGTACTTC
NA | NA | TRBJ2-1 | TRBV14 | CASSQDLRSGGASDNEQFF | TGTGCCAGCAGCCAAGATCTGAGATCGGGGGGCGCTTCCGACAATGAGCAGTTCTTC
TRBD1 | NA | TRBJ1-2 | TRBV5-4 | CASRTGTGDGYTF | TGTGCCAGCAGAACCGGGACAGGGGATGGCTACACCTTC
TRBD1 | NA | TRBJ1-6 | TRBV5-4 | CASRRIGQGKGSPLHF | TGTGCCAGCAGACGAATCGGACAGGGGAAGGGTTCACCCCTCCACTTT
NA | NA | TRBJ1-1 | TRBV7-9 | CASSFDRTHAEAFF | TGTGCCAGCAGTTTCGACAGGACACACGCTGAAGCTTTCTTT
NA | NA | TRBJ1-5 | TRBV12-3/TRBV12-4 | CASSFRFNQPQHF | TGTGCCAGCAGTTTCCGTTTCAATCAGCCCCAGCATTTT
NA | NA | TRBJ2-2 | TRBV5-4 | CASSLVLGATGELFF | TGTGCCAGCAGCTTGGTCCTGGGGGCCACCGGGGAGCTGTTTTTT
TRBD2 | NA | TRBJ2-3 | TRBV7-6 | CASSLVSVGGGATDTQYF | TGTGCCAGCAGCTTAGTGTCCGTCGGCGGGGGGGCAACAGATACGCAGTATTTT
TRBD1 | NA | TRBJ2-1 | TRBV27 | CASSGTGANEQFF | TGTGCCAGTTCCGGGACAGGGGCCAATGAGCAGTTCTTC
NA | NA | TRBJ2-6 | TRBV6-5 | CASRLRAGANVLTF | TGTGCCAGCAGATTGCGGGCTGGGGCCAACGTCCTGACTTTC
TRBD1 | NA | TRBJ2-3 | TRBV28 | CASSFVTGGTDTQYF | TGTGCCAGCAGTTTCGTGACAGGGGGCACAGATACGCAGTATTTT
NA | NA | TRBJ2-2 | TRBV30 | CAWRPGLASDTGELFF | TGTGCCTGGAGACCGGGTCTAGCATCTGACACCGGGGAGCTGTTTTTT
TRBD2 | few | TRBJ2-7 | TRBV29-1 | CSVGASGRLYEQYF | TGCAGCGTTGGTGCTAGCGGGAGGCTCTACGAGCAGTACTTC
NA | NA | TRBJ1-4 | TRBV5-1 | CASSAERPGEKLFF | TGCGCCAGCAGCGCGGAGAGACCTGGAGAAAAACTGTTTTTT
TRBD1 | few | TRBJ1-5 | TRBV5-4 | CASSGDRAQPQHF | TGTGCCAGCAGCGGGGACAGGGCTCAGCCCCAGCATTTT
TRBD1 | NA | TRBJ2-2 | TRBV11-1 | CASSLGTGDTGELFF | TGTGCCAGCAGCCTCGGGACAGGGGACACCGGGGAGCTGTTTTTT
TRBD1 | NA | TRBJ1-3 | TRBV5-4 | CASSLGQGRSGNTIYF | TGTGCCAGCAGCTTGGGACAGGGGAGGTCTGGAAACACCATATATTTT
NA | NA | TRBJ1-2 | TRBV12-3/TRBV12-4 | CASSFGNYGYTF | TGTGCCAGCAGTTTTGGCAACTATGGCTACACCTTC
TRBD1 | NA | TRBJ2-3 | TRBV7-8 | CASSSQGRVDTQYF | TGTGCCAGCAGCTCACAGGGGCGCGTGGATACGCAGTATTTT
TRBD2 | NA | TRBJ2-1 | TRBV28 | CASSYSSGGQGEQFF | TGTGCCAGCAGTTATTCTAGCGGGGGCCAGGGGGAGCAGTTCTTC
TRBD1 | once | TRBJ1-1 | TRBV6-5 | CASTLPGQGAGEAFF | TGTGCCAGCACTCTCCCGGGACAGGGGGCGGGTGAAGCTTTCTTT
NA | NA | TRBJ2-1 | TRBV4-2 | CASSQGRDNEQFF | TGTGCCAGCAGCCAAGGCAGGGACAATGAGCAGTTCTTC
NA | NA | TRBJ2-2 | TRBV5-5 | CASSFFRGANTGELFF | TGTGCCAGCAGCTTCTTCAGGGGCGCGAACACCGGGGAGCTGTTTTTT
NA | NA | TRBJ2-5 | TRBV11-1 | CASSRGVGARETQYF | TGTGCCAGCAGCCGAGGAGTAGGGGCACGGGAGACCCAGTACTTC
NA | NA | TRBJ2-7 | TRBV13 | CASSLGMSNYEQYF | TGTGCCAGCAGCTTGGGCATGTCGAACTACGAGCAGTACTTC
NA | NA | TRBJ1-4 | TRBV6-1 | CASSEFGKLFF | TGTGCCAGCAGTGAGTTCGGTAAACTGTTTTTT
NA | NA | TRBJ2-2 | TRBV5-4 | CASSSNGQRRTGELFF | TGTGCCAGCAGCTCGAATGGACAGAGAAGGACCGGGGAGCTGTTTTTT
NA | NA | TRBJ2-1 | TRBV30 | CAWSVAGNEQFF | TGTGCCTGGAGTGTTGCAGGGAACGAGCAGTTCTTC
NA | NA | TRBJ2-1 | TRBV6-1 | CASSDRAGSYNEQFF | TGTGCCAGCAGTGATAGGGCGGGTTCCTACAATGAGCAGTTCTTC
NA | NA | TRBJ1-1 | TRBV3-1/TRBV3-2 | CASSLADTEAFF | TGTGCCAGCAGTCTGGCGGACACTGAAGCTTTCTTT